This record concerns one T cell receptor beta chain sequence. This clonotype has ten or more counts. The antigen it recognizes is unknown. Per-nucleotide qualities are absent, and no much larger clonotype sits a single base away. These data belong to a study of T-cell reconstitution after alpha-beta-depleted transplantation in children (dated by TCRdb to about 2016). In terms of the full investigation: T-cell immune reconstitution after TCRalphabeta/CD19-depleted allogeneic hematopoietic cell transplantation in children was quantitatively tracked in the study by means of TCR repertoire profiling.

The library was obtained by PCR. The reads were generated on an Illumina HiSeq 2500. TCR libraries were prepared with molecular barcoding, using unique molecular identifiers to normalize TCRbeta repertoire quantification. TCRdb trimmed the raw reads at Q25, called clones with MiXCR and kept productive beta chains. Entries that share a CDR3 protein sequence are merged under the most common genes and DNA. The sample table records around 600,000 distinct CDR3 sequences; roughly 17% of these occur just once. Under 1.2% of the sample lies in the top ten. CDR1 and CDR2 are drawn from the germline V gene (reference sequence): DFQATT, SNEGSKA. The CDR3 covers 14 residues, taking in both the cysteine and the valine. Left in the record is the CDR3 DNA by itself, 42 bases read in frame from the first base. V and J lose 0 bases and 6 bases, and a span of 15 bases separates them.

Here the sequenced sample was PBMCs from the stem cell graft donor, taken from the stem cell graft. The receptor was isolated from a human donor who donated a stem cell graft to a child with acute myeloid leukemia. In this chain, TRBV20-1 is recombined with TRBJ2-7, with the D segment possibly TRBD1 or TRBD2, each aligning over 7 bases. The CDR3 reads as follows: CSARDEGRGGEQYV. The DNA sequence follows: TGCAGTGCTAGAGATGAGGGCAGGGGGGGCGAGCAGTACGTC.